A selection of T cell receptor beta chains follows, all from one sample in a study of blood T cells in healthy people across ages. MiXCR was run by TCRdb on the 5' RACE reads, yielding one entry per CDR3 protein. The sample contains about 510,000 distinct CDR3 sequences, about 26% of which appear only once. The same data also went into a second study, on T cells of mothers and their children.

Sequenced material: blood. These TCRs come from a boy younger than 10 in good health. Each CDR3 is given with its conserved first and last residue. Each record gives: J gene, V gene, clone size, D gene, CDR3 DNA, CDR3 protein. D genes are given only for firm matches. For some rows the clone size is stated as once, few or many, or as a class when expanded; others skip it.

TRBJ2-5 TRBV12-3/TRBV12-4 many TRBD2 TGTGCCAGCAGTCCTCGGGGACTAACTCAAGAGACCCAGTACTTC CASSPRGLTQETQYF
TRBJ2-3 TRBV20-1 - TRBD2 TGCAGTGCTAGTTTCGGGACTAGCGGGAGTACGGATACGCAGTATTTT CSASFGTSGSTDTQYF
TRBJ2-5 TRBV20-1 few TRBD1 TGCAGTGCTGGGGACAGGGCCCAAGAGACCCAGTACTTC CSAGDRAQETQYF
TRBJ1-4 TRBV12-3/TRBV12-4 - - TGTGCCAGCAGGACAGCGGTTGGGGATAATGAAAAACTGTTTTTT CASRTAVGDNEKLFF
TRBJ2-3 TRBV15 - TRBD2 TGTACCACCAGCAGAGGCCGAGCGGGAGGCCCCTCTAGCACAGATACGCAGTATTTT CTTSRGRAGGPSSTDTQYF
TRBJ1-6 TRBV14 - - TGTGCCAGCAGCCAAAGTAAATCACCCCTCCACTTT CASSQSKSPLHF
TRBJ1-1 TRBV2 - - TGTGCCACCAAACCAGGGCTGCCCATGAACACTGAAGCTTTCTTT CATKPGLPMNTEAFF
TRBJ2-2 TRBV6-6 few - TGTGCCAGCAGTCCAACGGGACGGCGTCTGGCCGGGGAGCTGTTTTTT CASSPTGRRLAGELFF
TRBJ2-1 TRBV3-1 - - TGTGCCAGCAGCCAAAACAGCAACAATGAGCAGTTCTTC CASSQNSNNEQFF
TRBJ2-1 TRBV4-3 few - TGCGCCAGCAGCCAAGATGCGACGGAATACAATGAGCAGTTCTTC CASSQDATEYNEQFF
TRBJ2-1 TRBV7-9 few - TGTGCCAGCGCCCCCACTTACAATGAGCAGTTCTTC CASAPTYNEQFF
TRBJ2-7 TRBV5-6 - TRBD1 TGTGCCAGCAGCTTAACTCCGGGACAGTCGTCGATCTACGAGCAGTACTTC CASSLTPGQSSIYEQYF
TRBJ2-1 TRBV6-2/TRBV6-3 - TRBD2 TGTGCCAGCAGTCGCGTTAGCGGGAGCTCCTACAATGAGCAGTTCTTC CASSRVSGSSYNEQFF
TRBJ2-1 TRBV6-6 - TRBD1 TGTGCCAGCAGGATACAGGGGTCTGAGAATGAGCAGTTCTTC CASRIQGSENEQFF
TRBJ1-2 TRBV9 - - TGTGCCAGCAGCCCCGAGATCGGGGGCTATGGCTACACCTTC CASSPEIGGYGYTF
TRBJ2-3 TRBV5-5 few - TGTGCCAGCAGCTTGCATAGGGGTGCAGATACGCAGTATTTT CASSLHRGADTQYF
TRBJ1-5 TRBV12-3/TRBV12-4 many - TGTGCCAGCAGTCAACAGGGTAGCAATCAGCCCCAGCATTTT CASSQQGSNQPQHF
TRBJ2-7 TRBV7-9 - - TGTGCCAGCAGCTTAGCAATGGCCAGGGGAATCTACGAGCAGTACTTC CASSLAMARGIYEQYF
TRBJ2-7 TRBV27 - TRBD2 TGTGCCAGCAGCACATCGGGACTAGCGGGTCGGACCTACGAGCAGTACTTC CASSTSGLAGRTYEQYF
TRBJ2-7 TRBV4-2 - - TGTGCCAGCAGCCGTACCTCTCTAACCGAGCAGTACTTC CASSRTSLTEQYF
TRBJ2-7 TRBV12-3/TRBV12-4 few TRBD1 TGTGCCAGCACCACAGGGGGAAGAGAGCAGTACTTC CASTTGGREQYF
TRBJ1-3 TRBV5-1 many TRBD1 TGCGCCAGCAGCTTGGGAACAGGGGGCTCACTGAGCTCTGGAAACACCATATATTTT CASSLGTGGSLSSGNTIYF
TRBJ2-5 TRBV20-1 - - TGCAGTGCTAGAGCCCCACGGGCTGCCTTATTGAAGACCCAGTACTTC CSARAPRAALLKTQYF
TRBJ1-1 TRBV5-1 - TRBD1 TGCGCCAGCAGCTCAGCCAGGGGGCAGACTGAAGCTTTCTTT CASSSARGQTEAFF
TRBJ2-1 TRBV30 - - TGTGCCTGGAGGTCCGGGACACTGAACTACAATGAGCAGTTCTTC CAWRSGTLNYNEQFF
TRBJ2-5 TRBV10-3 - TRBD1 TGTGCCATCAGTGAGTCGGGACAGGGGAAAGAGACCCAGTACTTC CAISESGQGKETQYF
TRBJ2-7 TRBV7-6 - - TGTGCCAGCAGCTTAGAGGTTCAGGGGAGCTCCTACGAGCAGTACTTC CASSLEVQGSSYEQYF
TRBJ2-1 TRBV28 few - TGTGCCAGCAGTTCTAGGGCTGCTGGGGATGAGCAGTTCTTC CASSSRAAGDEQFF
TRBJ1-6 TRBV20-1 few - TGCAGTGCTAGAGTATGGAAGGATTCACCCCTCCACTTT CSARVWKDSPLHF
TRBJ1-1 TRBV29-1 many - TGCAGCGTTGAAGGCAGGGCCTCGAACACTGAAGCTTTCTTT CSVEGRASNTEAFF
TRBJ2-1 TRBV27 - TRBD2 TGTGCCACCACGGGAGGGGTTGGAAGGGAGCAGTTCTTC CATTGGVGREQFF